This T cell receptor beta chain was identified during a study of tissue T cells after allogeneic stem cell transplantation. Time point: mouse harvest day 7 after allogeneic transplant. The graft held 10^6 splenic CD5+ T cells and 10^7 T-cell-depleted bone marrow cells. Profiled with immunoSEQ multiplex PCR; TCRdb holds only in-frame clones, not every one. The repertoire holds about 9,000 clones, with about 42% as singletons. Points on this clone: Each gene name is a mouse one.

The sequenced sample consisted of gut tissue. The receptor was derived from a female BALB/c mouse given C57BL/6 T cells with graft-versus-host disease after an allogeneic hematopoietic cell transplant.

The CDR3 bases that were read are TGTGCCAGCAGTCTGGGGACTGGGGGGGCTGACACCTTGTAC. Encoded protein: CASSLGTGGADTLY. The full CDR3 reads CASSLGTGGADTLYF. The rearrangement links TRBV26 to TRBJ2-4, with 14 bases matching TRBD2. Read data end 1 residue before the CDR3 end; the end is taken from the germline J gene. Germline loops: CDR1 KGHPV, CDR2 FQNQEV (reference sequence). V shed 2 bases and J 7 bases; nucleotides not matched to a gene: 2. The length of the CDR3 is 15 residues. The whole variable domain, remainder taken from reference TRBV26 and TRBJ2-4, is NSKVIQTPRYLVKGQGQKAKMRCIPEKGHPVVFWYQQNKNNEFKFLINFQNQEVLQQIDMTEKRFSAECPSNSPCSLEIQSSEAGDSALYLCASSLGTGGADTLYFGAGTRLSVL.